This TCR beta chain stems from a study of blood T cells in healthy people across ages. The use of a sample-barcoded 5' primer and a J-beta primer mix characterized a second PCR of roughly 7 to 11 cycles. TCRdb re-called the 5' RACE reads through MiXCR, storing one row per CDR3 protein. The sample holds approximately 360,000 distinct CDR3 sequences; approximately 51% are singletons and the top ten take roughly 51%. Regarding the study as a whole: In the absence of known donor CMV status, changes in expanded clonotypes were possibly confounded.

As concerns this clonotype: Antigen specificity is unknown.

The TCR was taken from a man between 60 and 75 years old in good health. Sequencing was performed on blood.

In nucleotides, the CDR3 is TGTGCCAGCAGTTTAGACGGGGCAGATACGCAGTATTTT. Translating it yields CASSLDGADTQYF. The rearrangement links TRBV12-3 or TRBV12-4 to TRBJ2-3; perhaps TRBD2 as D (5 bases). Between the trimmed V and J ends, which lost 1 base and 4 bases, there was a span of 6 bases. The CDR3 runs 13 residues.